This T cell receptor beta chain was captured in a study of blood T cell repertoires in COVID-19. Clones were sequenced by immunoSEQ multiplex PCR, and TCRdb holds only the in-frame ones, with some missing. Found here are 200,000 to 300,000 clones, approximately 87% of them singletons; the top ten hold over 2%. From germline, CDR1 is MDHEN and CDR2 SYDVKM. The V end lost 3 bases, the J end lost 6 bases, and 12 bases lay between the germline ends. This CDR3 comprises 13 residues. This clonotype was sampled from a woman aged 45-65 years with acute or convalescent COVID-19. The J gene is TRBJ2-7, the V gene TRBV28; perhaps TRBD2 as D (5 bases). The sequencing sample was made of peripheral blood. In nucleotides, the CDR3 is TGTGCCAGCAGTTTCGGAGCGACTACCGAGCAGTACTTC. It yields the protein CASSFGATTEQYF. Combining the CDR3 with reference TRBV28 and TRBJ2-7 gives the whole variable domain DVKVTQSSRYLVKRTGEKVFLECVQDMDHENMFWYRQDPGLGLRLIYFSYDVKMKEKGDIPEGYSVSREKKERFSLILESASTNQTSMYLCASSFGATTEQYFGPGTRLTVT.